The next 9 T cell receptor beta chains were all read from a single sample in a study of shared clonotypes between healthy human individuals. Sequencing was performed with immunoSEQ multiplex PCR; in TCRdb, only in-frame clones are kept and a portion is missing. Of roughly 400,000 clones listed, 90% to 97% are singletons. Material for sequencing was memory CD8+ T cells sorted from blood. Described subset: CD45RO+ cells pooled with CCR7-negative TemRA cells. The receptors originated from a man under 40 in good health.

V gene TRBV10-3 combines with J gene TRBJ2-2, with 13 bases matching TRBD2. The V gene's germline CDR1 is ENHRY and CDR2 SYGVKD. With V trimmed by 2 bases and J by 6 bases, 6 bases remained unmatched. The CDR3 has 17 amino acids. The CDR3 region has the DNA TGTGCCATCAGTGAGCCTAGGACTAGCGGGAGCGCCGGGGAGCTGTTTTTT. This gives the protein CAISEPRTSGSAGELFF.

The chain combines TRBV6-1 with TRBJ2-4; tentative D call: TRBD1 (6 bases). Between the trimmed V and J ends, which lost 5 bases and 0 bases, there was a span of 11 bases. Germline V gene sequence: CDR1 MNHNS, CDR2 SASEGT. The CDR3 runs 15 residues. This chain's CDR3 is CASSIGQLAKNIQYF. The CDR3 DNA follows: TGTGCCAGCAGTATTGGACAGCTAGCCAAAAACATTCAGTACTTC.

The CDR3 sequence: CASRGQGTNTEAFF. The DNA of the CDR3 is TGTGCCAGCAGAGGACAGGGGACCAACACTGAAGCTTTCTTT. J is TRBJ1-1 and V is TRBV7-9, with 9 nucleotides matching TRBD1. The junction had 4 bases not matched to a gene; V was cut back by 6 bases and J by 2 bases. Per germline, CDR1 SEHNR and CDR2 FQNEAQ (reference sequence). This CDR3 has 14 residues.

The J gene is TRBJ2-7, the V gene TRBV2; TRBD1 agrees at 10 bases. The CDR3 spans 12 residues. Per germline, CDR1 SNHLY and CDR2 FYNNEI. V shed 6 bases and J 5 bases; nucleotides not matched to a gene: 1. The CDR3 DNA follows: TGTGCCAGCAGGGGGACAGGGGACGAGCAGTACTTC. It yields the protein CASRGTGDEQYF.

This rearrangement joins TRBV10-1 to TRBJ2-5; D is possibly TRBD2 (5 bases). The CDR3 has 13 residues. Germline CDR1 and CDR2: WNHNN and SYGVQD (reference sequence). V lost 8 bases to trimming and J lost 1 base, with 11 bases between them. This CDR3 is CASSDRGQETQYF. The CDR3 DNA follows: TGCGCCAGCTCGGACCGGGGCCAAGAGACCCAGTACTTC.

The gene calls are TRBV2 and TRBJ1-1; D is ambiguous. Germline CDR1 is SNHLY and CDR2 is FYNNEI. V was trimmed by 2 bases and J by 3 bases, leaving 19 bases between them. This CDR3 region has 17 residues. The CDR3: CASSERLTGFGDTEAFF. The CDR3 DNA reads as TGTGCCAGCAGTGAACGGCTTACGGGTTTTGGGGACACTGAAGCTTTCTTT.

This chain links TRBV13 with TRBJ2-7; D is ambiguous. Germline assignment: CDR1 PRHDT and CDR2 FYEKMQ (reference sequence). Trimming took off 2 bases at V and 1 base at J, with 6 bases between the two ends. The CDR3 is made up of 13 amino acids. CDR3 region: CASSLMFSYEQYF. The DNA for the CDR3 is TGTGCCAGCAGCTTAATGTTTTCCTACGAGCAGTACTTC.

The V call is TRBV28, the J call TRBJ2-4; D remains ambiguous. With 1 base removed from V and 8 bases from J, the gap between germline ends came to 12 bases. The CDR3 runs 14 residues. Germline V gene sequence: CDR1 MDHEN, CDR2 SYDVKM. The CDR3 nucleotides read TGTGCCAGCAGTTTATTTTGGGGAAGGGACATTCAGTACTTC. Protein: CASSLFWGRDIQYF.

The V and J genes are TRBV28 and TRBJ2-7; D ambiguous. Germline assignment: CDR1 MDHEN and CDR2 SYDVKM. The V end was cut by 4 bases, the J end by 2 bases, with 9 bases between. The CDR3 has 13 amino acids. The CDR3 DNA reads TGTGCCAGCAGTTCAAACACGCCCTACGAGCAGTACTTC. It specifies CASSSNTPYEQYF.